This T cell receptor (beta chain) was found in a study of OX40 agonist ivuxolimab in advanced cancers. Across the study: Clinicians treated patients with ivuxolimab, an agonistic anti-OX40 (CD134) antibody. Of the participants, under 50% had some prior anti-PD-1, anti-PD-L1 or anti-CTLA-4 therapy, which was allowed. Study-level findings and limits: Some nonresponders additionally presented with little normalized T-cell clonal expansion.

Autoimmune disease history or systemic immunosuppression led to patient exclusion. The V end was cut by 8 bases, the J end by 0 bases, with 16 bases between. The CDR3 spans 15 residues. CDR1 MNHEY and CDR2 SVGAGI come from the germline V gene. TCRdb's table, derived via immunoSEQ multiplex PCR, lists solely in-frame clones and lacks some. The sample holds around 84,000 clones; approximately 84% are singletons and the top ten take about 7%. Worth noting for this clone: Its specificity is unknown.

The sample here was CD4+ or CD8+ T cells sorted from blood, taken in a trial of the OX40 agonist ivuxolimab. The clonotype was recovered from an adult with an advanced solid tumor such as melanoma, head and neck, liver or kidney cancer. This chain connects TRBV6-5 to TRBJ1-1, with no clear D. CDR3 region: CASPVPPSMNTEAFF. The CDR3 nucleotides are TGTGCCAGCCCCGTGCCCCCATCCATGAACACTGAAGCTTTCTTT.